These T cell receptor beta chains were read from a single sample in a study of human T cells and chemical hapten exposure. One entry per CDR3 protein results from TCRdb running MiXCR on the RACE reads. The sample records fewer than 200,000 distinct CDR3 sequences, 20% to 25% being singletons. This specimen was whole blood, taken in connection with sensitization to the hapten diphenylcyclopropenone (DPC). The receptors were gathered from a woman between 45 and 60 years old with alopecia areata. Some clones in this sample may be carry-over from other donors' samples. CDR3s include the opening cysteine and the closing phenylalanine or tryptophan. The order of the fields is J gene, D gene, clone size, V gene, CDR3 protein, CDR3 DNA. A D gene is named only where the DNA matches it firmly. Clone size is not always given. Where it is, it says once, few, many or a class for expanded clones.

j_gene: TRBJ2-3; d_gene: .; abundance: .; v_gene: TRBV20-1; CDR3aa: CSASHATILNTQYF; CDR3nt: TGCAGTGCTAGCCACGCTACGATTCTCAATACGCAGTATTTT
j_gene: TRBJ1-1; d_gene: .; abundance: .; v_gene: TRBV6-1; CDR3aa: CASSRRNTEAFF; CDR3nt: TGTGCCAGCAGTAGGAGAAACACTGAAGCTTTCTTT
j_gene: TRBJ2-2; d_gene: TRBD2; abundance: .; v_gene: TRBV6-6; CDR3aa: CASKFAGGATGELFF; CDR3nt: TGTGCCAGCAAGTTCGCGGGAGGGGCCACCGGGGAGCTGTTTTTT
j_gene: TRBJ2-5; d_gene: TRBD2; abundance: few; v_gene: TRBV6-1; CDR3aa: CASSEHSGKETQYF; CDR3nt: TGTGCCAGCAGTGAACACAGCGGGAAGGAGACCCAGTACTTC
j_gene: TRBJ2-1; d_gene: TRBD2; abundance: few; v_gene: TRBV20-1; CDR3aa: CSARDLTAGGDEQFF; CDR3nt: TGCAGTGCTAGAGATTTGACGGCGGGAGGGGATGAGCAGTTCTTC
j_gene: TRBJ2-5; d_gene: .; abundance: few; v_gene: TRBV25-1; CDR3aa: CASRGWAEETQYF; CDR3nt: TGTGCCAGCAGGGGTTGGGCGGAGGAGACCCAGTACTTC
j_gene: TRBJ2-2; d_gene: .; abundance: few; v_gene: TRBV24-1; CDR3aa: CATSDLRQGPGELFF; CDR3nt: TGTGCCACCAGTGATTTAAGGCAGGGGCCCGGGGAGCTGTTTTTT
j_gene: TRBJ1-2; d_gene: .; abundance: .; v_gene: TRBV28; CDR3aa: CASSSQGYYGYTF; CDR3nt: TGTGCCAGCAGTTCTCAGGGATACTATGGCTACACCTTC
j_gene: TRBJ1-1; d_gene: .; abundance: .; v_gene: TRBV20-1; CDR3aa: CSASGGVGMNTEAFF; CDR3nt: TGCAGTGCTAGCGGGGGAGTGGGGATGAACACTGAAGCTTTCTTT
j_gene: TRBJ2-5; d_gene: .; abundance: few; v_gene: TRBV5-1; CDR3aa: CASSLDGRLQETQYF; CDR3nt: TGCGCCAGCAGCTTGGATGGGAGACTTCAAGAGACCCAGTACTTC
j_gene: TRBJ2-1; d_gene: .; abundance: .; v_gene: TRBV9; CDR3aa: CASSVGGGLEQFF; CDR3nt: TGTGCCAGCAGCGTAGGTGGAGGGCTTGAGCAGTTCTTC
j_gene: TRBJ2-7; d_gene: TRBD2; abundance: few; v_gene: TRBV2; CDR3aa: CASSDWGRGGSSYEQYF; CDR3nt: TGTGCCAGCAGTGATTGGGGTCGGGGGGGAAGCTCCTACGAGCAGTACTTC
j_gene: TRBJ2-2; d_gene: TRBD2; abundance: few; v_gene: TRBV19; CDR3aa: CASSIGTSVSGELFF; CDR3nt: TGTGCCAGTAGTATCGGGACTAGCGTCAGCGGGGAGCTGTTTTTT
j_gene: TRBJ2-1; d_gene: TRBD2; abundance: .; v_gene: TRBV3-1; CDR3aa: CASSHQGLADYNEQFF; CDR3nt: TGTGCCAGCAGCCACCAAGGACTAGCGGACTACAATGAGCAGTTCTTC
j_gene: TRBJ1-3; d_gene: .; abundance: .; v_gene: TRBV12-3/TRBV12-4; CDR3aa: CARGVGNTIYF; CDR3nt: TGTGCCAGGGGGGTTGGAAACACCATATATTTT
j_gene: TRBJ2-5; d_gene: .; abundance: .; v_gene: TRBV12-3/TRBV12-4; CDR3aa: CASSFTGTQTQETQYF; CDR3nt: TGTGCCAGCAGTTTTACCGGGACTCAAACCCAAGAGACCCAGTACTTC
j_gene: TRBJ1-2; d_gene: .; abundance: .; v_gene: TRBV7-2; CDR3aa: CASSSRLQVNYGYTF; CDR3nt: TGTGCCAGCAGCTCCCGGCTACAGGTGAACTATGGCTACACCTTC
j_gene: TRBJ1-1; d_gene: .; abundance: .; v_gene: TRBV2; CDR3aa: CASSSRPSDTEAFF; CDR3nt: TGTGCCAGCAGTTCCCGGCCTTCAGACACTGAAGCTTTCTTT
j_gene: TRBJ2-3; d_gene: TRBD1; abundance: .; v_gene: TRBV12-3/TRBV12-4; CDR3aa: CASRRQGADTQYF; CDR3nt: TGTGCCAGCAGACGACAGGGCGCAGATACGCAGTATTTT
j_gene: TRBJ1-1; d_gene: TRBD1; abundance: .; v_gene: TRBV5-5; CDR3aa: CASSFTAGTGNTEAFF; CDR3nt: TGTGCCAGCAGCTTTACCGCCGGGACAGGGAACACTGAAGCTTTCTTT
j_gene: TRBJ2-1; d_gene: TRBD2; abundance: few; v_gene: TRBV29-1; CDR3aa: CSAKLAGAGNEQFF; CDR3nt: TGCAGCGCTAAACTAGCGGGAGCTGGAAATGAGCAGTTCTTC
j_gene: TRBJ2-7; d_gene: .; abundance: .; v_gene: TRBV20-1; CDR3aa: CSARDLRVSSYEQYF; CDR3nt: TGCAGTGCTAGAGATTTGCGGGTTAGCTCCTACGAGCAGTACTTC
j_gene: TRBJ2-6; d_gene: .; abundance: .; v_gene: TRBV20-1; CDR3aa: CSARGVGSGANVLTF; CDR3nt: TGCAGTGCTAGAGGAGTAGGGTCTGGGGCCAACGTCCTGACTTTC
j_gene: TRBJ1-6; d_gene: .; abundance: .; v_gene: TRBV12-3/TRBV12-4; CDR3aa: CASRWGRGHKGTLHF; CDR3nt: TGTGCCAGCCGTTGGGGAAGGGGCCATAAGGGGACCCTCCACTTT
j_gene: TRBJ2-7; d_gene: TRBD2; abundance: .; v_gene: TRBV5-6; CDR3aa: CASSLEGLAGGTYEQYF; CDR3nt: TGTGCCAGCAGCCTCGAAGGACTAGCGGGAGGTACCTACGAGCAGTACTTC
j_gene: TRBJ2-1; d_gene: .; abundance: .; v_gene: TRBV2; CDR3aa: CASTEGPYNEQFF; CDR3nt: TGTGCCAGCACCGAGGGACCCTACAATGAGCAGTTCTTC
j_gene: TRBJ2-5; d_gene: .; abundance: .; v_gene: TRBV11-1; CDR3aa: CASSLVGAVRETQYF; CDR3nt: TGTGCCAGCAGCTTAGTAGGGGCCGTCCGCGAGACCCAGTACTTC
j_gene: TRBJ2-4; d_gene: .; abundance: .; v_gene: TRBV20-1; CDR3aa: CSARDGTGTKNIQYF; CDR3nt: TGCAGTGCTAGAGATGGGACCGGGACCAAAAACATTCAGTACTTC
j_gene: TRBJ2-7; d_gene: TRBD1; abundance: .; v_gene: TRBV2; CDR3aa: CASCRGQGLSYEQYF; CDR3nt: TGTGCCAGCTGTAGGGGACAGGGACTCTCCTACGAGCAGTACTTC
j_gene: TRBJ2-7; d_gene: .; abundance: few; v_gene: TRBV5-6; CDR3aa: CASSFGQRVFYEQYF; CDR3nt: TGTGCCAGCAGCTTTGGCCAGAGGGTATTCTACGAGCAGTACTTC
j_gene: TRBJ2-2; d_gene: .; abundance: few; v_gene: TRBV27; CDR3aa: CASSLSPGDTGELFF; CDR3nt: TGTGCCAGCAGTTTATCCCCAGGGGACACCGGGGAGCTGTTTTTT
j_gene: TRBJ2-1; d_gene: TRBD1; abundance: .; v_gene: TRBV7-2; CDR3aa: CASSLQQGAAYNEQFF; CDR3nt: TGTGCCAGCAGCTTACAACAGGGGGCAGCCTACAATGAGCAGTTCTTC
j_gene: TRBJ1-1; d_gene: .; abundance: .; v_gene: TRBV5-6; CDR3aa: CASSLVLSQHEAFF; CDR3nt: TGTGCCAGCAGCTTGGTTCTTAGCCAGCATGAAGCTTTCTTT
j_gene: TRBJ2-1; d_gene: TRBD2; abundance: .; v_gene: TRBV9; CDR3aa: CASSTREGVAGGGYNEQFF; CDR3nt: TGTGCCAGCAGCACCCGGGAGGGGGTAGCGGGAGGGGGGTACAATGAGCAGTTCTTC
j_gene: TRBJ2-3; d_gene: TRBD2; abundance: .; v_gene: TRBV10-3; CDR3aa: CAIRTPLAASTDTQYF; CDR3nt: TGTGCCATCCGCACTCCACTAGCGGCAAGCACAGATACGCAGTATTTT
j_gene: TRBJ2-7; d_gene: .; abundance: few; v_gene: TRBV3-1; CDR3aa: CASSQDPVSSYEQYF; CDR3nt: TGTGCCAGCAGCCAAGATCCGGTGAGCTCCTACGAGCAGTACTTC
j_gene: TRBJ2-3; d_gene: TRBD1; abundance: many; v_gene: TRBV29-1; CDR3aa: CSVGQGGTDTQYF; CDR3nt: TGCAGCGTGGGACAGGGCGGCACAGATACGCAGTATTTT
j_gene: TRBJ1-1; d_gene: .; abundance: few; v_gene: TRBV29-1; CDR3aa: CSAEGVMNTEAFF; CDR3nt: TGCAGCGCCGAGGGCGTAATGAACACTGAAGCTTTCTTT
j_gene: TRBJ2-1; d_gene: TRBD2; abundance: .; v_gene: TRBV18; CDR3aa: CASSPTSGKDEQFF; CDR3nt: TGTGCCAGCTCACCCACTAGCGGGAAAGATGAGCAGTTCTTC
j_gene: TRBJ2-3; d_gene: TRBD2; abundance: few; v_gene: TRBV7-2; CDR3aa: CASSLVGTSGTDTQYF; CDR3nt: TGTGCCAGCAGCTTAGTTGGGACTAGCGGGACAGATACGCAGTATTTT
j_gene: TRBJ1-1; d_gene: .; abundance: many; v_gene: TRBV20-1; CDR3aa: CSAKTGYTEAFF; CDR3nt: TGCAGTGCTAAAACAGGGTACACTGAAGCTTTCTTT
j_gene: TRBJ2-1; d_gene: TRBD2; abundance: .; v_gene: TRBV10-3; CDR3aa: CATNRGGLAGASYNEQFF; CDR3nt: TGTGCCACAAACCGGGGGGGACTAGCGGGAGCTTCCTACAATGAGCAGTTCTTC
j_gene: TRBJ2-1; d_gene: TRBD2; abundance: many; v_gene: TRBV7-8; CDR3aa: CASSLYGRDYEQFF; CDR3nt: TGTGCCAGCAGCTTATACGGGAGGGACTATGAGCAGTTCTTC
j_gene: TRBJ2-3; d_gene: TRBD1; abundance: once; v_gene: TRBV7-9; CDR3aa: CASSFKTGQGASTDTQYF; CDR3nt: TGTGCCAGCAGCTTTAAAACGGGACAGGGGGCGAGCACAGATACGCAGTATTTT
j_gene: TRBJ1-2; d_gene: TRBD1; abundance: few; v_gene: TRBV7-8; CDR3aa: CASSADRVDGYTF; CDR3nt: TGTGCCAGCAGCGCAGACAGGGTCGATGGCTACACCTTC
j_gene: TRBJ2-3; d_gene: TRBD2; abundance: many; v_gene: TRBV20-1; CDR3aa: CSALLAASTDTQYF; CDR3nt: TGCAGTGCTTTACTAGCGGCTAGCACAGATACGCAGTATTTT
j_gene: TRBJ2-3; d_gene: TRBD2; abundance: .; v_gene: TRBV28; CDR3aa: CASSFLGRAKDTQYF; CDR3nt: TGTGCCAGCAGTTTTCTCGGGAGGGCCAAAGATACGCAGTATTTT
j_gene: TRBJ1-5; d_gene: .; abundance: few; v_gene: TRBV5-5; CDR3aa: CASSLAVLSNQPQHF; CDR3nt: TGTGCCAGCAGCTTGGCCGTACTTTCTAATCAGCCCCAGCATTTT
j_gene: TRBJ1-1; d_gene: TRBD1; abundance: few; v_gene: TRBV5-1; CDR3aa: CASSPQGTNTEAFF; CDR3nt: TGCGCCAGCAGCCCACAGGGGACGAACACTGAAGCTTTCTTT
j_gene: TRBJ2-2; d_gene: .; abundance: few; v_gene: TRBV24-1; CDR3aa: CATSRITGELFF; CDR3nt: TGTGCCACCAGTCGGATCACCGGGGAGCTGTTTTTT
j_gene: TRBJ2-7; d_gene: .; abundance: few; v_gene: TRBV12-3/TRBV12-4; CDR3aa: CASSPLHEQYF; CDR3nt: TGTGCCAGCAGTCCCCTACACGAGCAGTACTTC